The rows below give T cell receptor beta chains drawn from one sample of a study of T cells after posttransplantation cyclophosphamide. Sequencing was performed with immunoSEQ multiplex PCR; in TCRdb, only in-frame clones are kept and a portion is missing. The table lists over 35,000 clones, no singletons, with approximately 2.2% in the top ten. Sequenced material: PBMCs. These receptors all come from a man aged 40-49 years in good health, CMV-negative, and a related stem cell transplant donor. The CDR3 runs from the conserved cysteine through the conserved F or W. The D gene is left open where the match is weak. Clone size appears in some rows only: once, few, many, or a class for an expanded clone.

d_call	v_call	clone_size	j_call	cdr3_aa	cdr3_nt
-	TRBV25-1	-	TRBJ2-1	CASTPPGYNEQFF	TGTGCCAGCACGCCACCGGGGTACAATGAGCAGTTCTTC
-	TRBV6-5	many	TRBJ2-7	CASSRGGGGSYEQYF	TGTGCCAGCAGCCGCGGTGGGGGCGGCTCCTACGAGCAGTACTTC
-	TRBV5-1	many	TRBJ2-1	CASSWQVVSGVNEQFF	TGCGCCAGCAGCTGGCAGGTCGTCTCGGGGGTCAATGAGCAGTTCTTC
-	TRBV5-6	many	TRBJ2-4	CASSRRRSDVAKNIQYF	TGTGCCAGCAGCCGGAGAAGGAGCGATGTAGCCAAAAACATTCAGTACTTC
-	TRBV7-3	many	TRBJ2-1	CASSLRGSGGEQFF	TGTGCCAGCAGCTTAAGAGGGAGTGGGGGCGAGCAGTTCTTC
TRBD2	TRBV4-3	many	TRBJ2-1	CASSQESAGGGNEQFF	TGCGCCAGCAGCCAAGAGTCAGCGGGAGGGGGCAATGAGCAGTTCTTC
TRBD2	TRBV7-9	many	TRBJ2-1	CASSRTSGPYNEQFF	TGTGCCAGCAGCAGAACTAGCGGACCCTACAATGAGCAGTTCTTC
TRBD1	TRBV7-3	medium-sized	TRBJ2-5	CASSLTGQPAETQYF	TGTGCCAGCAGCTTAACGGGACAGCCGGCGGAGACCCAGTACTTC
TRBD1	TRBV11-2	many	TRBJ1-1	CASSFAGQLNTEAFF	TGTGCCAGCAGCTTCGCGGGACAGTTGAACACTGAAGCTTTCTTT
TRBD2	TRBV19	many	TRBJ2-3	CATTLSGRATDTQYF	TGTGCCACCACATTAAGCGGGAGGGCCACAGATACGCAGTATTTT
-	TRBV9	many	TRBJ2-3	CASSVGRDSDTQYF	TGTGCCAGCAGCGTAGGCAGGGATAGCGATACGCAGTATTTT
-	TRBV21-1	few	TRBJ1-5	CASSKGPFGTGTNQPQHF	-
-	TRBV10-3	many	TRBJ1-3	CAISGGDRNTIYF	TGTGCCATCAGTGGTGGGGACAGAAACACCATATATTTT
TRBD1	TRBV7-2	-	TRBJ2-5	CASSLRMGQGVETQYF	TGTGCCAGCAGCTTAAGGATGGGTCAGGGGGTCGAGACCCAGTACTTC
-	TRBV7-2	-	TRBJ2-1	CASSQIAGEQFF	TGTGCCAGCAGCCAAATCGCGGGGGAGCAGTTCTTC
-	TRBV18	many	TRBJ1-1	CASSPSQNTEAFF	TGTGCCAGCTCACCAAGCCAGAACACTGAAGCTTTCTTT
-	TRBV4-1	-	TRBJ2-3	CASSASPGDPQYF	TGCGCCAGCAGCGCGAGCCCGGGAGACCCGCAGTATTTT